This T cell receptor (beta chain) was sequenced in a study of shared T cell receptors in the human thymus. The CDR3 is 14 amino acids. V was cut by 5 bases and J by 7 bases, with 15 bases left in between. From germline, CDR1 is SNHLY and CDR2 FYNNEI. The data were produced by immunoSEQ multiplex PCR, yet TCRdb's version contains in-frame clones alone and is incomplete. The sample contains approximately 660,000 clones, around 89% of which appear only once. The data were also submitted as part of a second study, on human thymus T cells.

The chain couples TRBV2 to TRBJ2-1; the D is unclear. The clonotype originates from a boy under three years old with a congenital heart defect. The sample comprised thymocytes. This chain's CDR3 is CASSLQPRGNEQFF. The CDR3 bases are TGTGCCAGCAGTCTCCAACCAAGAGGAAATGAGCAGTTCTTC.